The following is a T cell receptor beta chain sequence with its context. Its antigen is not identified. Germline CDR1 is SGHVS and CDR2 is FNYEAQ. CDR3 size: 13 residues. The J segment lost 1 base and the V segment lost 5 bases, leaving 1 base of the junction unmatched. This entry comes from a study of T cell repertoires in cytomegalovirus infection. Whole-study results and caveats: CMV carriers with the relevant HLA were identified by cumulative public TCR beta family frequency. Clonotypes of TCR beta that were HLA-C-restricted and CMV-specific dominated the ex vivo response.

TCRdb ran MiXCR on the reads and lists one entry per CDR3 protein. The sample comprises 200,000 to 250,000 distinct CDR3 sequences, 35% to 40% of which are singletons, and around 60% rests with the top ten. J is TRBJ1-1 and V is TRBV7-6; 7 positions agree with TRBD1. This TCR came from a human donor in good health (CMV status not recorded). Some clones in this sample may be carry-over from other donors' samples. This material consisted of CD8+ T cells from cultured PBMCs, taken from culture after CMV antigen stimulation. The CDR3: CASSDRENTEAFF. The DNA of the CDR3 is TGTGCCAGCAGCGACAGGGAGAACACTGAAGCTTTCTTT.